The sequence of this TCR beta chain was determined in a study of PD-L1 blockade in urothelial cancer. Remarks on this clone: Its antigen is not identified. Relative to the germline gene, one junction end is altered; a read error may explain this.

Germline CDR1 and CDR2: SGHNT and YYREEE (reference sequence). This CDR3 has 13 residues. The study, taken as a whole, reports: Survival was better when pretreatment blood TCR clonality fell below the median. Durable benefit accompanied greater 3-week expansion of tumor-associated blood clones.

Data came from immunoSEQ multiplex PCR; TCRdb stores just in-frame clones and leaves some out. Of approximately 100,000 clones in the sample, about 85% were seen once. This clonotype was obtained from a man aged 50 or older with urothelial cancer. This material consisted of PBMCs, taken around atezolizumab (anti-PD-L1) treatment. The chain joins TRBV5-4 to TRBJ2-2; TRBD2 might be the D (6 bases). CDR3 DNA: TGTGCCGGCAGCTTGACTAGCACCGGGGAGCTGTTTTTT. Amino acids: CAGSLTSTGELFF.